This T cell receptor (beta chain) was sequenced in a study of sequential checkpoint blockade in melanoma. The wider study: Maintenance nivolumab came after either treatment sequence. Under 25 patients had matched tumor biopsies before treatment and at week 13 after nivolumab or ipilimumab alone.

In germline, CDR1 is MDHEN, CDR2 SYDVKM. The CDR3 extends over 13 amino acids. The V and J ends lost 8 bases and 0 bases respectively, with 5 bases between them. The treatment: randomized to nivolumab then ipilimumab (arm A) or the reverse (arm B). This clone occurred a few times. Its antigen remains unknown. Measured with immunoSEQ multiplex PCR; TCRdb has only the in-frame clones, and not every one. The repertoire has 13,000 or so clones, 27% of them found once; the top ten carry approximately 15%. Study results and caveats: Response in arm A was associated with pretreatment TIL clonality. About 30 times likelier clinical benefit followed increased tumor T-cell fraction and clonality.

This sequence originates from a human donor with melanoma. Sequencing was performed on tumor tissue (inferred from file names), taken from a patient given nivolumab and ipilimumab in sequence. The chain couples TRBV28 to TRBJ2-6, with no clear D. This CDR3 reads CASVTSGANVLTF. The CDR3 DNA follows: TGTGCCAGCGTGACCTCTGGGGCCAACGTCCTGACTTTC.